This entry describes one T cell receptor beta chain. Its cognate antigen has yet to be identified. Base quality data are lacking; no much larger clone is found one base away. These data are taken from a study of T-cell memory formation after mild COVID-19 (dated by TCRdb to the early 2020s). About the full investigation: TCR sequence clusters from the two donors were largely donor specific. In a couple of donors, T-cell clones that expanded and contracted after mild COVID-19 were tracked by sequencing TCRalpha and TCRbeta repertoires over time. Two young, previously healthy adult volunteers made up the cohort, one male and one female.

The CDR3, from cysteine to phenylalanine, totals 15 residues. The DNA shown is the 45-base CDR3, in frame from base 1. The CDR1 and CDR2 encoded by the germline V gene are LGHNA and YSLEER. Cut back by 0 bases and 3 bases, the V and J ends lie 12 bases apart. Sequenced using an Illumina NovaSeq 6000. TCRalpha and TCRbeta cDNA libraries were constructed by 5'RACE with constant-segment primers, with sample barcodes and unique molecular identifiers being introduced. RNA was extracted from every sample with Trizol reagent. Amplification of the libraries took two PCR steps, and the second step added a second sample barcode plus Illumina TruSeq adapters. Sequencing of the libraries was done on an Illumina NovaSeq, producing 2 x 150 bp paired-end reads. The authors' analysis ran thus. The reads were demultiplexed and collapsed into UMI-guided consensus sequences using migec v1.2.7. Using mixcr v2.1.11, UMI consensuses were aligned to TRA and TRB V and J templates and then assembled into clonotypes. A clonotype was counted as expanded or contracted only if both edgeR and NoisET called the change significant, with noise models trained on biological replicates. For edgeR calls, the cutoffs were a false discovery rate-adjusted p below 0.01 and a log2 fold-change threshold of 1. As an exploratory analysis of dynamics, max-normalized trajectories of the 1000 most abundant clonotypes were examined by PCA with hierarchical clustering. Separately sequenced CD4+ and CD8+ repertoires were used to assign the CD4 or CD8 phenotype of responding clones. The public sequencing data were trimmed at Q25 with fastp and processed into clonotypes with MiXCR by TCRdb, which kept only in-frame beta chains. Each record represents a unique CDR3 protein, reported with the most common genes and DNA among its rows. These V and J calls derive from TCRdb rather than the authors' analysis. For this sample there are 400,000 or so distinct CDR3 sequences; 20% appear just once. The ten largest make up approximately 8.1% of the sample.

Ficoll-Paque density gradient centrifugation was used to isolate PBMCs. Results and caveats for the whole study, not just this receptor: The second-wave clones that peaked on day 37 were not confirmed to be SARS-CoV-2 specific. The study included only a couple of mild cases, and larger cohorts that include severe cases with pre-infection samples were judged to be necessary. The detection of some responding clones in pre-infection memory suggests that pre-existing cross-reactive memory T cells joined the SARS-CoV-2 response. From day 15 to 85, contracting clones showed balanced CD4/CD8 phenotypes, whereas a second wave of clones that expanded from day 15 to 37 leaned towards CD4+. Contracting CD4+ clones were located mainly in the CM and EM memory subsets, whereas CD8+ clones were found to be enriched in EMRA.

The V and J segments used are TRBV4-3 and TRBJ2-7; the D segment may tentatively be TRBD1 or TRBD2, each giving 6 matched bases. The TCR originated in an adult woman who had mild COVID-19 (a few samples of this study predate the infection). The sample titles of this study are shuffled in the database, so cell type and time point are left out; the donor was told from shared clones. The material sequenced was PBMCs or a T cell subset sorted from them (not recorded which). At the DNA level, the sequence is TGCGCCAGCAGCCAAGAGAGCAGGGGAGGCTACGAGCAGTACTTC. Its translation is CASSQESRGGYEQYF.